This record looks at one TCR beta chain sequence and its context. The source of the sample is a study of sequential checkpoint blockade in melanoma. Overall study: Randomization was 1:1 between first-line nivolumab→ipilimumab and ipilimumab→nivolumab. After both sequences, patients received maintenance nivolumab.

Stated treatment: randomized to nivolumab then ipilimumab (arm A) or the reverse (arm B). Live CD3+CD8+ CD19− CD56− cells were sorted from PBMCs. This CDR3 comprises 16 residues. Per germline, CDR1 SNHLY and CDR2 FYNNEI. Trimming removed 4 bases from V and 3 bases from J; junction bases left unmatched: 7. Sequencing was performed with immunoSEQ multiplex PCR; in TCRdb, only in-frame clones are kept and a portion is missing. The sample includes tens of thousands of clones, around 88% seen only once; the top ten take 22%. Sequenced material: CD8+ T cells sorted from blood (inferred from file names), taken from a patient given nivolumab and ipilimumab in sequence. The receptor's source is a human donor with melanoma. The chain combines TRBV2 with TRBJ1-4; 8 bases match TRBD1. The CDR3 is CASSAPDRDANEKLFF. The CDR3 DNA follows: TGTGCCAGCAGTGCCCCGGACAGGGATGCTAATGAAAAACTGTTTTTT.